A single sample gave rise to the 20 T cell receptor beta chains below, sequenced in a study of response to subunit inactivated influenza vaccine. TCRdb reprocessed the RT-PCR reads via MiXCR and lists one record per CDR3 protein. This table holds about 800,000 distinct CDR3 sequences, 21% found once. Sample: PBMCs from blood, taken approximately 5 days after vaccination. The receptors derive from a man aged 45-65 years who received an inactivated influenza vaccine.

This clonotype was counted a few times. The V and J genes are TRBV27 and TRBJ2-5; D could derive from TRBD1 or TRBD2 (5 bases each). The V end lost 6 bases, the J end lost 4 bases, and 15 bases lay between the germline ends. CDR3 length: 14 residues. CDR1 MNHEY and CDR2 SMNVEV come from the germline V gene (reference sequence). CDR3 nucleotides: TGTGCCAGCAGCTACGTGGGGGAGTCAGAGACCCAGTACTTC. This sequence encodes CASSYVGESETQYF.

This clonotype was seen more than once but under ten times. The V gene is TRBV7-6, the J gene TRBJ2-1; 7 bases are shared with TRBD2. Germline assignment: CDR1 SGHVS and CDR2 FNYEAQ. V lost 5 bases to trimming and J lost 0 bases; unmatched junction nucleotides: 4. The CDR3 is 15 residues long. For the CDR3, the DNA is TGTGCCAGCAGCCAACGCGGGAGCTCCTACAATGAGCAGTTCTTC. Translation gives CASSQRGSSYNEQFF.

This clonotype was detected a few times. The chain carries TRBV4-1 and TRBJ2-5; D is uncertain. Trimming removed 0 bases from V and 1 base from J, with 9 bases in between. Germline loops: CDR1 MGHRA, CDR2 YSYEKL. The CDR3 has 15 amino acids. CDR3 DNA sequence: TGCGCCAGCAGCCAAGATCCCTTCCGCCAAGAGACCCAGTACTTC. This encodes CASSQDPFRQETQYF.

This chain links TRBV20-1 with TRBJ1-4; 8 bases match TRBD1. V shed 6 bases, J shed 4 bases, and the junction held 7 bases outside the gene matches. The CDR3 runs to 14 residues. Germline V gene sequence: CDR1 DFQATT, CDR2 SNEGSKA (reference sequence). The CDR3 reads CSARTDRVNEKLFF. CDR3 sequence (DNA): TGCAGTGCCCGGACGGACAGGGTTAATGAAAAACTGTTTTTT.

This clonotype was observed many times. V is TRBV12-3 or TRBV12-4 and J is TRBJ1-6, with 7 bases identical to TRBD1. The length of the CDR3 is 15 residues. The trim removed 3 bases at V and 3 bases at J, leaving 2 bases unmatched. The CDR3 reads CASSLGQLYNSPLHF. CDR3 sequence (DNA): TGTGCCAGCAGTTTGGGACAGCTCTATAATTCACCCCTCCACTTT.

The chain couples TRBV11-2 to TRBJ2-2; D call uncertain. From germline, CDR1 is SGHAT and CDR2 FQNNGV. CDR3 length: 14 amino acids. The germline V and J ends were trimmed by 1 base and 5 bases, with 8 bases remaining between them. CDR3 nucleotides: TGTGCCAGCAGCTTAGGACGCCAGACCGGGGAGCTGTTTTTT. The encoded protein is CASSLGRQTGELFF.

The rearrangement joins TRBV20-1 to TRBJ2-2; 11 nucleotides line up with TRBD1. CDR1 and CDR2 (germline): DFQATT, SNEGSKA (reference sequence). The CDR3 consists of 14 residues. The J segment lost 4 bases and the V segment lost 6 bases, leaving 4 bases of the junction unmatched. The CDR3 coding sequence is TGCAGTGCCAGGGACAGGGGGACCACCGGGGAGCTGTTTTTT. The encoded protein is CSARDRGTTGELFF.

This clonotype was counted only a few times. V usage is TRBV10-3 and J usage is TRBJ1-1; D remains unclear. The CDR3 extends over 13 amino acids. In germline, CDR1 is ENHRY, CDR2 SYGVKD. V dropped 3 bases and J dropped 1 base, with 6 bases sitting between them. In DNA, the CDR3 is TGTGCCATCAGTGAACAGCCGAACACTGAAGCTTTCTTT. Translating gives CAISEQPNTEAFF.

CDR3 residues: CASSGPDSISYEQYF. The CDR3 DNA reads as TGTGCCAGCAGTGGGCCGGACAGCATCTCCTACGAGCAGTACTTC. This chain connects TRBV6-2 or TRBV6-3 to TRBJ2-7, with D perhaps TRBD1 (6 bases). The V gene lost 5 bases and the J gene lost 0 bases, with 14 bases spanning the gap. The CDR3 length is 15 residues. Germline lookup yields CDR1 MNHEY and CDR2 SVGEGT.

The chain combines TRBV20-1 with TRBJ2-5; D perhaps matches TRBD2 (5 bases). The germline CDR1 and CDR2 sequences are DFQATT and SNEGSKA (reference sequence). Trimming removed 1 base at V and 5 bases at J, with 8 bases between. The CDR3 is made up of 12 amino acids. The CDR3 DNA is TGCAGTGCTAGAGTACTAGTTGAGACCCAGTACTTC. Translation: CSARVLVETQYF.

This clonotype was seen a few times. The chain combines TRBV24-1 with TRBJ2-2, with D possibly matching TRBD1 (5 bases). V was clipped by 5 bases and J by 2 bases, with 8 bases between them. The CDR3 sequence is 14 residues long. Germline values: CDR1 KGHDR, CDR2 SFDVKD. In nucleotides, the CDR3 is TGTGCCACCAGTGGCAGGGTCAACACCGGGGAGCTGTTTTTT. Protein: CATSGRVNTGELFF.

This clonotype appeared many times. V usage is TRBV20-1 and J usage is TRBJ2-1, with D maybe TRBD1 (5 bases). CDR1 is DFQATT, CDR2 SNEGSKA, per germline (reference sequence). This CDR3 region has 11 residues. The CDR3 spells CSADSYNEQFF. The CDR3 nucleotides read TGCAGCGCCGACAGTTACAATGAGCAGTTCTTC.

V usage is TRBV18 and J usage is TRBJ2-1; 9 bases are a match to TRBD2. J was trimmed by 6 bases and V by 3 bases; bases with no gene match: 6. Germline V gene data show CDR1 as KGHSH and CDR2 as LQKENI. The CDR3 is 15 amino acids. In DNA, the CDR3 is TGTGCCAGCTCACCCGTTAGCGGGAGTGGCAATGAGCAGTTCTTC. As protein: CASSPVSGSGNEQFF.

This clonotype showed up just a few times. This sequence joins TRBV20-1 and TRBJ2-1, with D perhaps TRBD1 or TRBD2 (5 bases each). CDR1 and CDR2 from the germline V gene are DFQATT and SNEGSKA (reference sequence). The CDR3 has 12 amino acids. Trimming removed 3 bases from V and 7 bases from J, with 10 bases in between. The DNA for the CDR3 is TGCAGTGCTAGGGGGCAGCGGAATGAGCAGTTCTTC. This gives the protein CSARGQRNEQFF.

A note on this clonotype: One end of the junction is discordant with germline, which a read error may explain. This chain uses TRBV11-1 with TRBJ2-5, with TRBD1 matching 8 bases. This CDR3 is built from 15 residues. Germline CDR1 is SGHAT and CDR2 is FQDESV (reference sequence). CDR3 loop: CASSTRETGGETRYF. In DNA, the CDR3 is TGTGCCAGCAGCACAAGGGAAACAGGGGGAGAGACCCGGTACTTC.

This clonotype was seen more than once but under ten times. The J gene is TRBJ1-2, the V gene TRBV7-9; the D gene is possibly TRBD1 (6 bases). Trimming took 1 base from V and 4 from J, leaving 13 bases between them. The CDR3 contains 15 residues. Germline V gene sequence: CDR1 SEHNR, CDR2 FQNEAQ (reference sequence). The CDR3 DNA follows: TGTGCCAGCAGCTTAGACGGGGGCCGGAGCTATGGCTACACCTTC. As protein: CASSLDGGRSYGYTF.

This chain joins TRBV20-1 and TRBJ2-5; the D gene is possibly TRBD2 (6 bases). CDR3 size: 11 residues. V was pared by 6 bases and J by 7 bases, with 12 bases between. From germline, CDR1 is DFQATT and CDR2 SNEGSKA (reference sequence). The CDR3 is CSAPYGGTQYF. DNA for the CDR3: TGCAGTGCCCCCTACGGGGGGACCCAGTACTTC.

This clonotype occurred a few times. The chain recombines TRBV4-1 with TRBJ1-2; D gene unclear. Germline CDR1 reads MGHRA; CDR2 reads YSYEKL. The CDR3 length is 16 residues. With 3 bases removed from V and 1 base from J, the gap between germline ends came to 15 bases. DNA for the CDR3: TGCGCCAGCAGCCACCTCGTAGTCACCCGTAACTATGGCTACACCTTC. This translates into CASSHLVVTRNYGYTF.

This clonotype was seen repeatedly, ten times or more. The CDR3 nucleotides are TGTGCCAGCAGTCGGACTTCTTCACCCCTCCACTTT. This sequence encodes CASSRTSSPLHF. J is TRBJ1-6 and V is TRBV6-5; the D is unclear. CDR1 and CDR2 from the germline V gene are MNHEY and SVGAGI. The V end lost 5 bases, the J end lost 9 bases, and 8 bases lay between the germline ends. This CDR3 is 12 amino acids long.

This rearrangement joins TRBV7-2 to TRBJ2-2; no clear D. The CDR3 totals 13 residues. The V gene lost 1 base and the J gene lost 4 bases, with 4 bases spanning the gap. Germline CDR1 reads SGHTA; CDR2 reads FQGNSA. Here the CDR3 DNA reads TGTGCCAGCAGCTTAGTGGCCACCGGGGAGCTGTTTTTT. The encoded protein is CASSLVATGELFF.